Sequencing of this TCR beta chain was carried out in a study of blood T cell repertoires in COVID-19. As for the study in general: T cells, B-cell-depleted T cells, or PBMCs supplied cDNA or gDNA.

Allocation to cohorts depended on clinical history reported by the participants. In the authors' methods: Quantification of nucleated cells was approximated via reference gene primer amplification. This table comes from immunoSEQ multiplex PCR, and its TCRdb copy is limited to in-frame clones, with some not included. V and J calls and clone size are those listed in that table; D and trimming were worked out from the DNA. The sample yields a few hundred thousand clones, 80% to 90% seen once. Germline CDR1 and CDR2: SGHTA and FQGNSA. The CDR3 has 14 amino acids. V was clipped by 1 base and J by 5 bases, with 11 bases between them.

Sequencing input: PBMCs or T cells enriched from blood (not recorded which). This receptor was obtained from a young man who had recovered from COVID-19. The J gene is TRBJ2-5, the V gene TRBV7-2, with D possibly matching TRBD1 (6 bases). For the CDR3, the DNA is TGTGCCAGCAGCTTAGTTTGGGACACGGAGACCCAGTACTTC. It codes for CASSLVWDTETQYF.